This TCR beta chain is from a study of T-cell memory formation after mild COVID-19. The wider study: TCR clusters largely stayed donor specific.

TCRdb re-called the 5' RACE reads through MiXCR, storing one row per CDR3 protein. The repertoire holds fewer than 450,000 distinct CDR3 sequences, with approximately 24% as singletons. Germline loops: CDR1 MGHDK, CDR2 SYGVNS. The CDR3 sequence is 15 residues long. Unmatched junction bases numbered 2, after V lost 4 bases and J lost 0 bases. The V call is TRBV25-1, the J call TRBJ1-4; 7 bases align to TRBD1. Sequencing input: PBMCs or a T cell subset sorted from them (not recorded which). This TCR was sampled from an adult woman who had mild COVID-19 (a few samples of this study predate the infection). Cell type and time point are not known. The CDR3 spells CASSAGTATNEKLFF. CDR3 sequence (DNA): TGTGCCAGCAGTGCCGGGACAGCAACTAATGAAAAACTGTTTTTT.